A single sample gave rise to the 8 T cell receptor beta chains below, sequenced in a study of CD8 T cells in ankylosing spondylitis (dated by TCRdb to the late 2010s). Library creation used 5' RACE. TCRdb lists the instrument as Illumina HiSeq 2500. TCRdb trimmed public reads at Q25 via fastp, called clones via MiXCR and kept in-frame beta chains. Identical CDR3 proteins give one entry, which carries the most common genes and DNA. This sample comprises 350,000 or so distinct CDR3 sequences, about 9.9% of them detected only once. About 10% of the sample goes to the ten largest clones. The sequenced sample consisted of blood, either unsorted or a sorted T cell fraction (not recorded which). The receptor set was obtained from a female donor with ankylosing spondylitis or in good health (not recorded which).

In this sample, this clonotype turned up many times. The chain uses TRBV7-8 and TRBJ1-2; TRBD1 agrees at 10 bases. The germline V gene encodes CDR1 SGHVS and CDR2 FQNEAQ. The trim removed 4 bases at V and 7 bases at J, leaving 12 bases unmatched. The CDR3 runs to 16 residues. The CDR3 loop is CASSSQGGQGYTGYTF. CDR3 nucleotide sequence: TGTGCCAGCAGCTCCCAGGGGGGACAGGGGTATACTGGCTACACCTTC.

This clonotype has ten or more counts. The chain has TRBV11-2 and TRBJ2-7, with 9 bases lining up with TRBD1. Germline loops: CDR1 SGHAT, CDR2 FQNNGV. The CDR3 has 16 amino acids. The V gene end was trimmed by 2 bases and the J gene end by 6 bases; junction bases not matched to a gene: 11. Here the CDR3 reads CASSLQRQGDFSEQYF. CDR3 coding DNA: TGTGCCAGCAGCTTACAAAGACAGGGGGATTTTAGCGAGCAGTACTTC.

This clonotype was counted ten times or more. V and J are TRBV6-1 and TRBJ2-1; TRBD2 agrees at 12 bases. Germline values: CDR1 MNHNS, CDR2 SASEGT. V trimming: 2 bases; J trimming: 5 bases; junction bases outside the gene matches: 1. This CDR3 is 15 amino acids long. CDR3 protein: CASSELAGGDNEQFF. CDR3 sequence (DNA): TGTGCCAGCAGTGAACTAGCGGGAGGGGACAATGAGCAGTTCTTC.

At least ten counts were recorded for this clonotype. V and J are TRBV10-3 and TRBJ2-7; a possible D gene is TRBD2 (5 bases). Deletions cut 10 bases from V and 4 bases from J, with 23 bases between. This CDR3 spans 15 amino acids. Germline CDR1 ENHRY, CDR2 SYGVKD. The CDR3 coding sequence is TGTGCCACGGCGTCGAACGACTACCCTTCTTACGAGCAGTACTTC. Its protein is CATASNDYPSYEQYF.

This clonotype was seen many times. The chain uses TRBV7-2 and TRBJ1-6; no clear D. The CDR3 spans 14 residues. V lost 1 base to trimming and J lost 10 bases, with 11 bases between them. Germline CDR1 SGHTA, CDR2 FQGNSA. CDR3 nucleotides: TGTGCCAGCAGCTTAGAGGGATTTGTATCACCCCTCCACTTT. Protein sequence: CASSLEGFVSPLHF.

This clonotype was detected ten times or more. This rearrangement joins TRBV20-1 to TRBJ2-1; 11 bases map to TRBD2. Germline CDR1 and CDR2: DFQATT and SNEGSKA (reference sequence). Unmatched junction bases numbered 4, after V lost 2 bases and J lost 1 base. The CDR3 consists of 16 residues. The CDR3 DNA reads as TGCAGTGCTAGATCGGGACTAGCGGCATCCTACAATGAGCAGTTCTTC. It yields the protein CSARSGLAASYNEQFF.

This chain joins TRBV12-3 or TRBV12-4 and TRBJ1-5; the D gene is possibly TRBD1 (6 bases). Between the trimmed V and J ends, which lost 6 bases and 0 bases, there was a span of 12 bases. The length of the CDR3 is 15 residues. CDR3 protein: CASRRTVDSNQPQHF. In DNA, the CDR3 is TGTGCCAGCAGAAGGACAGTGGATAGCAATCAGCCCCAGCATTTT.

In its sample, this clonotype was seen many times. The chain uses TRBV28 and TRBJ1-2; 7 bases match TRBD1. V lost 6 bases, J lost 0 bases, and 10 bases stayed unmatched. Germline V gives CDR1 MDHEN, CDR2 SYDVKM. The CDR3 totals 16 residues. The CDR3 region has the DNA TGTGCCAGCAGACCGGGACAGCTGTATCCTAACTATGGCTACACCTTC. It is translated as CASRPGQLYPNYGYTF.